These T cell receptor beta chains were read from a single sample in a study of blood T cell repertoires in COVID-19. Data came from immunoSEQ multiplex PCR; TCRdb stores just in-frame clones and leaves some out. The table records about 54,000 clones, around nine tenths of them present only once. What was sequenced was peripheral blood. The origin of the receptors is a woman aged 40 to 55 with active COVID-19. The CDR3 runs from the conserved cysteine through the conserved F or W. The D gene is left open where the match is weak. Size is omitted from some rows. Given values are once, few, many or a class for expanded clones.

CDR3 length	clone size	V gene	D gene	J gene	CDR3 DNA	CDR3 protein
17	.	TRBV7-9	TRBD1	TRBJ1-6	TGTGCCAGCAGCCGGACGACAGGGTCACCTAGTAATTCACCCCTCCACTTT	CASSRTTGSPSNSPLHF
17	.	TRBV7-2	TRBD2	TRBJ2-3	TGTGCCAGCAGCTCCCCGATTCTAGCGGGGGGAGGAGATACGCAGTATTTT	CASSSPILAGGGDTQYF
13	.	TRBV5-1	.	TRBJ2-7	TGCGCCAGCAGCTTGTCAGGGGGGTACGAGCAGTACTTC	CASSLSGGYEQYF
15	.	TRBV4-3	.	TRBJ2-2	TGCGCCAGCAGCCAAGATCGCGAGGGGGCCGGGGAGCTGTTTTTT	CASSQDREGAGELFF
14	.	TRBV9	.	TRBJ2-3	TGTGCCAGCAGCGTAGCTCGGGGCACAGATACGCAGTATTTT	CASSVARGTDTQYF
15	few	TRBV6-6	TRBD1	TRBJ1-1	TGTGCCAGCAGTTACGAGGGACAGGGGTTGGCTGAAGCTTTCTTT	CASSYEGQGLAEAFF
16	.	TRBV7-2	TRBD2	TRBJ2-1	TGTGCCAGCAGCTATATAGCGGGCGTCCCCTACAATGAGCAGTTCTTC	CASSYIAGVPYNEQFF
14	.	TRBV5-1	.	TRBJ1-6	TGCGCCAGCAGCGCACGGACAGATAATTCACCCCTCCACTTT	CASSARTDNSPLHF
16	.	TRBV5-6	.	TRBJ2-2	TGTGCCAGCTCAGTAGCAGGGGCCCTAAACACCGGGGAGCTGTTTTTT	CASSVAGALNTGELFF
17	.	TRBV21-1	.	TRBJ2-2	TGTGCCAGCAGCAAGGGAAGCTCGGGGGGGGACACCGGGGAGCTGTTTTTT	CASSKGSSGGDTGELFF
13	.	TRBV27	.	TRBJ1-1	TGTGCCAGCAGAAAAACAGGGCACACTGAAGCTTTCTTT	CASRKTGHTEAFF
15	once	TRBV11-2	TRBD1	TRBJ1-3	TGTGCCAGCAGCGATCAGGGGGCCACTGGAAACACCATATATTTT	CASSDQGATGNTIYF
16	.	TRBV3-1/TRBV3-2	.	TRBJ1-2	TGTGCCAGCAGCCAAATGCGTGAGGCAGGGAACTATGGCTACACCTTC	CASSQMREAGNYGYTF
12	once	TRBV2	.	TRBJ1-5	TGTGCGGGGGGGTATAGCAATCAGCCCCAGCATTTT	CAGGYSNQPQHF
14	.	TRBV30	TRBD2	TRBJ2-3	TGTGCCTGGGCGGAGGGACTAATGGCAGATACGCAGTATTTT	CAWAEGLMADTQYF
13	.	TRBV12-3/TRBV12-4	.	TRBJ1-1	TGTGCCAGCAGAGGGGGAATAGGCACTGAAGCTTTCTTT	CASRGGIGTEAFF
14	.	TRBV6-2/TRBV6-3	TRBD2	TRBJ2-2	TGTGCCAGCAGTCGGACTAGTCTGCCCGGGGAGCTGTTTTTT	CASSRTSLPGELFF
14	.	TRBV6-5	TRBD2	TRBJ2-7	TGTGCCAGCAGTTACGGGGGGGAAACCTACGAGCAGTACTTC	CASSYGGETYEQYF
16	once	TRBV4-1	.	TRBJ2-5	TGCGCCAGCAGCCAAGAAAATCCCCAGGGCCAAGAGACCCAGTACTTC	CASSQENPQGQETQYF
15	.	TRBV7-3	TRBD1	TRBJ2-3	TGTGCCAGCAGCCGACAGGGCCAGAACACAGATACGCAGTATTTT	CASSRQGQNTDTQYF
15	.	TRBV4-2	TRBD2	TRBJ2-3	TGTGCCAGCAGCCACTCAGCGGGGGGGACAGATACGCAGTATTTT	CASSHSAGGTDTQYF
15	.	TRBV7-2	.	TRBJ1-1	TGTGCCAGCAGCTTAAACGGGGGGATTCACACTGAAGCTTTCTTT	CASSLNGGIHTEAFF
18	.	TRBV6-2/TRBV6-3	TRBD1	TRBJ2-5	TGTGCCAGCAGTCGGGCCCTCTCAGGGGGCGGGTGGCAAGAGACCCAGTACTTC	CASSRALSGGGWQETQYF
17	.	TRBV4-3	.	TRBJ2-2	TGCGCCAGCAGCCCCTTAGGGGGTGGGTTGGGAACCGGGGAGCTGTTTTTT	CASSPLGGGLGTGELFF
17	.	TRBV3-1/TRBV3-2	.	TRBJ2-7	TGTGCCAGCAGCCGTTCTCCAGGGGCGAAACCTACCTACGAGCAGTACTTC	CASSRSPGAKPTYEQYF
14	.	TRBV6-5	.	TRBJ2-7	TGTGCCGGCAAACCCGGGACACTATCCTACGAGCAGTACTTC	CAGKPGTLSYEQYF
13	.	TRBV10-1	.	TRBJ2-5	TGCGCCAGCACCGAATACAGGAAAGAGACCCAGTACTTC	CASTEYRKETQYF
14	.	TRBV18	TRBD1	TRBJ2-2	TGTGCCAGCTCACCAGGACAGGGCCTCGGGGAGCTGTTTTTT	CASSPGQGLGELFF
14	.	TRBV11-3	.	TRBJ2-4	TGTGCCAGCAGCTTTGGGGGGACCAAAAACATTCAGTACTTC	CASSFGGTKNIQYF
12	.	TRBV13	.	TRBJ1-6	TGTGCCAGCAGCTCGGCAGGGTCACCCCTCCACTTT	CASSSAGSPLHF
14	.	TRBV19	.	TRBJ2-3	TGTGCCAGTAGTATGCGACACCACACAGATACGCAGTATTTT	CASSMRHHTDTQYF